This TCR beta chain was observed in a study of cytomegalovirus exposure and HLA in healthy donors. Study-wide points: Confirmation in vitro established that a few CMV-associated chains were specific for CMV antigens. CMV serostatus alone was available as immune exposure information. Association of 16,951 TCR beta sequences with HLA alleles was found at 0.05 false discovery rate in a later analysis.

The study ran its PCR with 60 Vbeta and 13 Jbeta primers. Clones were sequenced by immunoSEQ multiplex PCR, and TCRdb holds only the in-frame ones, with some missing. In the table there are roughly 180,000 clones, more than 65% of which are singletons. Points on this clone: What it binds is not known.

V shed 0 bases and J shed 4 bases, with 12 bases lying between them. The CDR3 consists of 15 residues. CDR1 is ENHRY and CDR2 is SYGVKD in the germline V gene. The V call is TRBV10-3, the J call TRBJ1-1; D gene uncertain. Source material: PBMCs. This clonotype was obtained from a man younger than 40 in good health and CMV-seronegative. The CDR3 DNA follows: TGTGCCATCAGTGAGTCCGAACTACTGGGCACTGAAGCTTTCTTT. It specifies CAISESELLGTEAFF.